This T cell receptor (beta chain) stems from a study of cytomegalovirus exposure and HLA in healthy donors. The donors were members of the validation cohort, which comprised about 130 subjects and was separate from the first cohort of 600 to 850 subjects. Trimming took 0 bases from V and 5 from J; bases not matched to a gene: 5. This CDR3 comprises 14 residues. CDR1 is SGHDT and CDR2 is YYEEEE in the germline V gene. Using immunoSEQ multiplex PCR, the repertoire was profiled, and TCRdb retains in-frame clones only, with some absent. The repertoire holds more than 250,000 clones, with approximately 86% as singletons.

The source material was PBMCs. This TCR derives from a woman in her 30s in good health and CMV-seropositive. The V gene is TRBV5-6, the J gene TRBJ2-7; 7 positions agree with TRBD2. CDR3 residues: CASSLGTRPNEQYF. The CDR3 nucleotides read TGTGCCAGCAGCTTGGGGACTAGGCCTAACGAGCAGTACTTC.